The rows below give T cell receptor beta chains drawn from one sample of a study of CD8 T cells in Susac syndrome. TCRdb independently ran MiXCR on the immunoSEQ multiplex PCR reads; one entry per CDR3 protein. The repertoire holds around 170,000 distinct CDR3 sequences, with approximately 94% as singletons. The material sequenced was CD4+ T cells from PBMCs. The receptors were gathered from a human donor with Susac syndrome. Both conserved end residues are part of each CDR3. Fields, in order: J gene, V gene, clone size, D gene, CDR3 DNA, CDR3 protein. The D gene is left open where the match is weak. Expanded clones are given a class, and other clones once, few, many or no size at all.

TRBJ1-1,TRBV20-1,NA,NA,TGCAGTGCTAGAGGGGGCCTGAACACTGAAGCTTTCTTT,CSARGGLNTEAFF
TRBJ2-2,TRBV7-8,NA,NA,TGTGCCAGCACCCTTTTTAGGGGGGCCGACACCGGGGAGCTGTTTTTT,CASTLFRGADTGELFF
TRBJ2-3,TRBV3-1,NA,TRBD2,TGTGCCAGCAGCCAGCGCGGGACTAGCGGGGGCCCCGCCCTGTTGTGGACAGATACGCAGTATTTT,CASSQRGTSGGPALLWTDTQYF
TRBJ1-4,TRBV12-3/TRBV12-4,NA,NA,TGTGCCAGCAGTTTACATTCCACAGAGGAAAAACTGTTTTTT,CASSLHSTEEKLFF
TRBJ1-1,TRBV12-3/TRBV12-4,NA,NA,TGTGCCAGCAGTTATATGACAGCGAACACTGAAGCTTTCTTT,CASSYMTANTEAFF
TRBJ2-7,TRBV4-2,NA,NA,TGTGCCAGCAGCCAAGAATTAAACGGCGAGCAGTACTTC,CASSQELNGEQYF
TRBJ2-7,TRBV2,NA,NA,TGTGCCAGCAGTGAGATAGGGGGTTCATCCTACGAGCAGTACTTC,CASSEIGGSSYEQYF
TRBJ2-7,TRBV6-5,NA,NA,TGTGCCAGCAGCCGTGGACAACCGGGTGACTACGAGCAGTACTTC,CASSRGQPGDYEQYF
TRBJ2-5,TRBV4-1,NA,NA,TGCGCCAGCAGCCCCCGGGGGGCCAACGCGGAGACCCAGTACTTC,CASSPRGANAETQYF
TRBJ1-2,TRBV11-2,once,TRBD1,TGTGCCAGCAGCGGGGGGACAGGGGCTAACTATGGCTACACCTTC,CASSGGTGANYGYTF
TRBJ2-1,TRBV4-2,NA,TRBD1,TGTGCCAGCAGCCGGGACAGGCCGGGGAATGAGCAGTTCTTC,CASSRDRPGNEQFF
TRBJ2-5,TRBV6-2/TRBV6-3,NA,TRBD1,TGTGCCAGCACCCTGGACAGGCCCGGGAAGACCCAGTACTTC,CASTLDRPGKTQYF
TRBJ2-7,TRBV20-1,NA,NA,TGCAGTGCCTTGGGACCGCGAAACCTCTACGAGCAGTACTTC,CSALGPRNLYEQYF
TRBJ2-3,TRBV10-2,NA,TRBD2,TGCGCCAGCAGTGAGCCCCGTAGCGGGGGCTATACAGATACGCAGTATTTT,CASSEPRSGGYTDTQYF
TRBJ2-1,TRBV3-1,NA,TRBD2,TGTGCCAGCAGCAGCGGGGGCCTCCCCTACAATGAGCAGTTCTTC,CASSSGGLPYNEQFF
TRBJ1-5,TRBV5-1,NA,TRBD1,TGCGCCAGCAGCCCCCAGGGGGCGGACAATCAGCCCCAGCATTTT,CASSPQGADNQPQHF
TRBJ2-1,TRBV29-1,NA,NA,TGCAGCGTTGTTACCCATTCATGGCAGTTCTTC,CSVVTHSWQFF
TRBJ1-1,TRBV28,NA,NA,TGTGCCAGCAGTTTAGGGGGAGGGGACACTGAAGCTTTCTTT,CASSLGGGDTEAFF
TRBJ2-1,TRBV7-9,NA,NA,TGTGCCAGCAGCCCAGGGACTGGGCCCCACAATGAGCAGTTCTTC,CASSPGTGPHNEQFF
TRBJ2-1,TRBV5-1,NA,NA,TGCGCCAGCAGCTCTGCCAACTACAATGAGCAGTTCTTC,CASSSANYNEQFF
TRBJ2-7,TRBV6-2/TRBV6-3,NA,NA,TGTGCCAGCAGTGAAACCTACGAGCAGTACTTC,CASSETYEQYF
TRBJ2-7,TRBV5-4,NA,TRBD2,TGTGCCAGCAGCTCACGGCGGGGGGTTTCCTCCTACGAGCAGTACTTC,CASSSRRGVSSYEQYF
TRBJ1-6,TRBV7-8,NA,NA,TGTGCCAGCAGCTTCGTGGGGTCACCCCTCCACTTT,CASSFVGSPLHF
TRBJ1-1,TRBV29-1,NA,NA,TGCAGCGTTGAACTGCAGGCGACGAACACTGAAGCTTTCTTT,CSVELQATNTEAFF